This TCR beta chain derives from a study of T cells in Graves' hyperthyroidism and ophthalmopathy. Points from the study as a whole: In the blood, most expanded thyroid clonotypes above 0.001 appeared as well.

Using RNA transcripts as the source, TCR beta CDR3 regions were amplified. An initial round of RT-PCR targeting the TCR CDR3 relied on the HTBI primer set. TCRdb reanalysed the multiplex PCR reads using MiXCR and keeps one entry per CDR3 protein. The sample lists around 370,000 distinct CDR3 sequences; approximately 18% were seen once. As for this clonotype: What it binds is unknown.

Trimming pared 0 bases from V and 3 bases from J, leaving 11 bases between. The CDR3 has 15 amino acids. Germline CDR1 and CDR2: LNHDA and SQIVND (reference sequence). Enrolled ophthalmopathy patients presented with a Clinical Activity Score of at least 3, a NOSPECS grade of at least 4, and disease duration under 3 months. This receptor was obtained from a man aged 18-30 years with Graves' ophthalmopathy. V gene TRBV19 combines with J gene TRBJ1-2, with TRBD1 as a possible D gene (6 bases). Sample: blood. CDR3: CASSIDPTGDYGYTF. The CDR3, as DNA: TGTGCCAGTAGTATAGACCCGACAGGAGACTATGGCTACACCTTC.